This T cell receptor (beta chain) was sequenced in a study of T cell responses to AZD1222 COVID-19 vaccine. Study observations and caveats: In a largely white British group with more females than males, clonal diversity was possibly underestimated.

About this clone: Its antigen remains unknown.

Pooling of second doses given at about 4 or about 12 weeks was done. The assay was immunoSEQ multiplex PCR, and TCRdb's table has in-frame clones only and misses some. The sample has about 200,000 clones, 90% to 95% seen once. After removal of 7 bases from V and 8 bases from J, the junction contained 7 bases not matched to a gene. The V gene's germline CDR1 is WSHSY and CDR2 SAAADI. The CDR3 loop spans 14 amino acids. The source was peripheral blood, collected 28 days after the second AZD1222 dose. The source is an adult who received the AZD1222 COVID-19 vaccine. This chain connects TRBV10-2 to TRBJ1-6, with TRBD1 identical over 8 bases. In nucleotides, the CDR3 is TGCGCCAGCACGGACAGGGAGTCGGATTCACCCCTCCACTTT. Its protein product is CASTDRESDSPLHF.